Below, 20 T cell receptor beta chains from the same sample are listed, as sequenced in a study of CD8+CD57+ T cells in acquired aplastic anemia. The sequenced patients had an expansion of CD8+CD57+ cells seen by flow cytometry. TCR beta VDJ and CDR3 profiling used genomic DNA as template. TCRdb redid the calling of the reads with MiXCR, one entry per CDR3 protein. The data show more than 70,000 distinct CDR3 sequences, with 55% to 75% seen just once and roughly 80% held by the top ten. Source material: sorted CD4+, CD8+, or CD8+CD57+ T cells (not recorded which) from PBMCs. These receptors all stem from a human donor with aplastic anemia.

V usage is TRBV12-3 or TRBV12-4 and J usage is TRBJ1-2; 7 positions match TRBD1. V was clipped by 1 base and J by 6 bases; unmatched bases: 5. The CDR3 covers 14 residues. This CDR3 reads CASSLVSGGDGYTF. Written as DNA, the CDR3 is TGTGCCAGCAGTTTAGTCTCAGGGGGGGATGGCTACACCTTC.

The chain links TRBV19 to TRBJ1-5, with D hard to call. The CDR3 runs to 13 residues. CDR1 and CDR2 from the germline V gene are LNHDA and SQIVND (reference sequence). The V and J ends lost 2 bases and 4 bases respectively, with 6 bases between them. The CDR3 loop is CASSILLNQPQHF. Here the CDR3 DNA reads TGTGCCAGTAGTATACTCCTAAATCAGCCCCAGCATTTT.

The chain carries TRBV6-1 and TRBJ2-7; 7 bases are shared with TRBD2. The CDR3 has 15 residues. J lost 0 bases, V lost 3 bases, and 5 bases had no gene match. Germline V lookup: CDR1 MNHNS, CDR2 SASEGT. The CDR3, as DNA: TGTGCCAGCAGTGATGCGGGGGTGAACTCCTACGAGCAGTACTTC. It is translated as CASSDAGVNSYEQYF.

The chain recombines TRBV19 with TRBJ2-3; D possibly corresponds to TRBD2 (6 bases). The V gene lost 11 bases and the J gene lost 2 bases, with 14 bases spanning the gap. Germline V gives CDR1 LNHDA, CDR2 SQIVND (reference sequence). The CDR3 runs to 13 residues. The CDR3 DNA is TGTGCCCTAGGATGGACTAACACAGATACGCAGTATTTT. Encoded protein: CALGWTNTDTQYF.

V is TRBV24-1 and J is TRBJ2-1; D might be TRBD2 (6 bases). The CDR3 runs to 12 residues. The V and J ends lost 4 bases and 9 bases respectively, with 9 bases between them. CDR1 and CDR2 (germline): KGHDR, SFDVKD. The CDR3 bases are TGTGCCACCAGTGACAGCGGGCCTGAGCAGTTCTTC. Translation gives CATSDSGPEQFF.

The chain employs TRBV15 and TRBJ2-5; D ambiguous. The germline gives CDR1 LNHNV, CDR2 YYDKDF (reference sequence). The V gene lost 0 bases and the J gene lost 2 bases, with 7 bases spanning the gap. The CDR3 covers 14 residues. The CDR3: CATSRDRAQETQYF. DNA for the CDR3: TGTGCCACCAGCAGAGATCGGGCTCAAGAGACCCAGTACTTC.

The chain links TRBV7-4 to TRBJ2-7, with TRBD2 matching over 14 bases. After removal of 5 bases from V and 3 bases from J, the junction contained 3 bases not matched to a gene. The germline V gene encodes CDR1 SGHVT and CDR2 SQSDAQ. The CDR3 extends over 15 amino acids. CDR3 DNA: TGTGCCAGCAGCGACGGGACTAGCGGGAGCTACGAGCAGTACTTC. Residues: CASSDGTSGSYEQYF.

CDR3 nucleotides: TGCAGCGTTGAACGAAAGGGAATCAACTATGGCTACACCTTC. It yields the protein CSVERKGINYGYTF. The V and J genes are TRBV29-1 and TRBJ1-2, with D unclear. V lost 2 bases to trimming and J lost 2 bases, with 12 bases between them. This CDR3 is 14 amino acids long. Looked up from germline, CDR1 is SQVTM and CDR2 is ANQGSEA.

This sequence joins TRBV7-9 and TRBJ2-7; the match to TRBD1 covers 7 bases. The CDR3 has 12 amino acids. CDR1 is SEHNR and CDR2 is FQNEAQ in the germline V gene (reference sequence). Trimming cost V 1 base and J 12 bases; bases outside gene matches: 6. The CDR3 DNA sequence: TGTGCCAGCAGCTTAGGGGGGACAGTGACGTACTTC. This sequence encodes CASSLGGTVTYF.

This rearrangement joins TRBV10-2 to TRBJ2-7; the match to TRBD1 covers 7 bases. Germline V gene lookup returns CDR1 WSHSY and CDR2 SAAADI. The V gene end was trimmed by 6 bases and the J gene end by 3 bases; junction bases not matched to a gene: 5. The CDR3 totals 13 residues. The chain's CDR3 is CASRAGTVYEQYF. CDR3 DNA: TGCGCCAGCAGAGCCGGGACAGTCTACGAGCAGTACTTC.

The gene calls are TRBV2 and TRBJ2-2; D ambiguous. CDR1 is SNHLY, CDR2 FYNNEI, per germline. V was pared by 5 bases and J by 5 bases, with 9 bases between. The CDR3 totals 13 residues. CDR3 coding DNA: TGTGCCAGCAGTCGGCTCGGGACCGGGGAGCTGTTTTTT. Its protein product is CASSRLGTGELFF.

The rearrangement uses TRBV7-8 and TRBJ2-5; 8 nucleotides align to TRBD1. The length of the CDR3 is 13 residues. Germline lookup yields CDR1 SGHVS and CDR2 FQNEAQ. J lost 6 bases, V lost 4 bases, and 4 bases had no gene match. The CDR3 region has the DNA TGTGCCAGCAGCTCGGGGACAGGACAGACCCAGTACTTC. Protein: CASSSGTGQTQYF.

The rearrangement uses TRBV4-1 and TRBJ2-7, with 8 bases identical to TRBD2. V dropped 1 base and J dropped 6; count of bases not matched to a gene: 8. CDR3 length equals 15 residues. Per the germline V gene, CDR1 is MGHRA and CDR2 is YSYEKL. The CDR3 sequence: CASSQAYGGAVEQYF. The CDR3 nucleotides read TGCGCCAGCAGCCAAGCGTACGGGGGGGCAGTCGAGCAGTACTTC.

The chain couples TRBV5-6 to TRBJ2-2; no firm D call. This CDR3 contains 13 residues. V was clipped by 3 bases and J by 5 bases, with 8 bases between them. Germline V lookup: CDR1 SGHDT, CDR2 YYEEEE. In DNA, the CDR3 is TGTGCCAGCAGCTCGACCAGAACCGGGGAGCTGTTTTTT. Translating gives CASSSTRTGELFF.

This CDR3 reads CASSLNSGGVETQYF. The CDR3 DNA sequence: TGCGCCAGCAGCCTCAATAGCGGGGGGGTTGAGACCCAGTACTTC. This chain uses TRBV4-1 with TRBJ2-5; 11 bases align to TRBD2. Germline V lookup: CDR1 MGHRA, CDR2 YSYEKL. Trimming cost V 4 bases and J 5 bases; bases outside gene matches: 6. CDR3 length: 15 amino acids.

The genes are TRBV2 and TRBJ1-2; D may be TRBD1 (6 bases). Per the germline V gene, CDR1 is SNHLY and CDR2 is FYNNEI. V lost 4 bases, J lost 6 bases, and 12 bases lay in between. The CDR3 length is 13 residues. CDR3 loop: CASSVGGADGYTF. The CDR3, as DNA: TGTGCCAGCAGTGTCGGGGGGGCGGATGGCTACACCTTC.

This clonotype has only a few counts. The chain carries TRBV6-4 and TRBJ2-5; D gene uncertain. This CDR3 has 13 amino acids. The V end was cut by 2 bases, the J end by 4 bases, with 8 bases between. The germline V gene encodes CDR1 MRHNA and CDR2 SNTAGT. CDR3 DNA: TGTGCCAGCAGTGACAGGCTCGGAGAGACCCAGTACTTC. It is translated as CASSDRLGETQYF.

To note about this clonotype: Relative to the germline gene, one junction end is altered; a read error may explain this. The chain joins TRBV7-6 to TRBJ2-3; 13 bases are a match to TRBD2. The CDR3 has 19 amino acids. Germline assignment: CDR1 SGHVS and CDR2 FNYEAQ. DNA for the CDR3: TGTGCCAGCGGCTTCCCCGCTACTACTAGCGGGGGGGCGTCAGATACGCAGTATTTT. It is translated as CASGFPATTSGGASDTQYF.

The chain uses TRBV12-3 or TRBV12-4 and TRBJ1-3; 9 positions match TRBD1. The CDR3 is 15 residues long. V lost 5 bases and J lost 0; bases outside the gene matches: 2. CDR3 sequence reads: CASSQTGGSGNTIYF. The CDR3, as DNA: TGTGCCAGCAGTCAGACAGGGGGCTCTGGAAACACCATATATTTT.

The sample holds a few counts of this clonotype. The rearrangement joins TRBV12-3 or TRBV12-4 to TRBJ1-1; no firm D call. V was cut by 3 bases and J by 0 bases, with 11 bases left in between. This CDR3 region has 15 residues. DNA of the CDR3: TGTGCCAGCAGTTTCGAGGGCGGATTGAACACTGAAGCTTTCTTT. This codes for CASSFEGGLNTEAFF.